The rows below give T cell receptor beta chains drawn from one sample of a study of blood T cell repertoires in COVID-19. TCRdb's copy holds only in-frame clones and misses some; the assay was immunoSEQ multiplex PCR. The sample has almost 50,000 clones, 70% to 85% seen once. The sequencing input was peripheral blood. The origin of the receptors is a man aged 65 to 79 with acute or convalescent COVID-19. CDR3s include the opening cysteine and the closing phenylalanine or tryptophan. Each record gives: V gene, clone size, J gene, D gene, CDR3 protein, CDR3 DNA. A D gene is named only where the DNA matches it firmly. Only part of the rows carry a size: once, few, many, or a class if the clone is expanded.

V: TRBV27
size: NA
J: TRBJ1-4
D: NA
CDR3: CASSPFGRTTNEKLFF
DNA: TGTGCCAGCAGTCCCTTCGGGAGGACAACTAATGAAAAACTGTTTTTT

V: TRBV19
size: NA
J: TRBJ2-7
D: NA
CDR3: CASSMMGATYEQYF
DNA: TGTGCCAGTAGTATGATGGGAGCTACCTACGAGCAGTACTTC

V: TRBV28
size: NA
J: TRBJ1-2
D: NA
CDR3: CASSFGRNGYTF
DNA: TGTGCCAGCAGTTTCGGCAGGAATGGCTACACCTTC

V: TRBV6-2/TRBV6-3
size: many
J: TRBJ2-1
D: NA
CDR3: CASSLEGSSYNEQFF
DNA: TGTGCCAGCAGTTTGGAGGGGAGCTCCTACAATGAGCAGTTCTTC

V: TRBV12-3/TRBV12-4
size: few
J: TRBJ1-6
D: NA
CDR3: CASSLQGSPLHF
DNA: TGTGCCAGCAGTTTACAGGGGTCACCCCTCCACTTT

V: TRBV12-5
size: NA
J: TRBJ2-1
D: NA
CDR3: CASGLSFEGNEQFF
DNA: TGTGCTAGTGGTTTGTCATTCGAGGGCAATGAGCAGTTCTTC

V: TRBV3-1/TRBV3-2
size: few
J: TRBJ1-5
D: TRBD1
CDR3: CASSQRTGRNQPQHF
DNA: TGTGCCAGCAGCCAAAGGACAGGAAGAAATCAGCCCCAGCATTTT

V: TRBV4-2
size: once
J: TRBJ2-7
D: TRBD1
CDR3: CASSQEGQASYEQYF
DNA: TGTGCCAGCAGCCAGGAGGGACAGGCCTCCTACGAGCAGTACTTC

V: TRBV28
size: NA
J: TRBJ1-2
D: TRBD1
CDR3: CASRKGGQGRYGYTF
DNA: TGTGCCAGCAGGAAGGGGGGACAGGGCCGCTATGGCTACACCTTC

V: TRBV29-1
size: NA
J: TRBJ2-1
D: NA
CDR3: CSVESPLGNEQFF
DNA: TGCAGCGTTGAAAGCCCACTAGGCAATGAGCAGTTCTTC

V: TRBV19
size: few
J: TRBJ2-5
D: NA
CDR3: CASSFSGIIQETQYF
DNA: TGTGCCAGTAGTTTTTCCGGGATAATCCAAGAGACCCAGTACTTC

V: TRBV3-1/TRBV3-2
size: few
J: TRBJ2-5
D: NA
CDR3: CASSQVWAWRMETQYF
DNA: TGTGCCAGCAGCCAAGTGTGGGCATGGAGGATGGAGACCCAGTACTTC

V: TRBV6-2/TRBV6-3
size: NA
J: TRBJ2-7
D: NA
CDR3: CASSYPQGGEQYF
DNA: TGTGCCAGCAGTTACCCCCAAGGAGGAGAGCAGTACTTC

V: TRBV27
size: once
J: TRBJ1-1
D: NA
CDR3: CASRSETENTEAFF
DNA: TGTGCCAGCAGGTCCGAGACAGAGAACACTGAAGCTTTCTTT

V: TRBV2
size: NA
J: TRBJ2-7
D: TRBD2
CDR3: CASSELRGGVEQYF
DNA: TGTGCCAGCAGTGAATTGCGGGGGGGCGTTGAGCAGTACTTC

V: TRBV6-5
size: NA
J: TRBJ2-4
D: NA
CDR3: CASRRDGNIQYF
DNA: TGTGCCAGCCGGAGGGACGGGAACATTCAGTACTTC

V: TRBV30
size: NA
J: TRBJ2-3
D: TRBD2
CDR3: CAWTEGSSGSTDTQYF
DNA: TGTGCCTGGACCGAGGGGTCTAGCGGGAGCACAGATACGCAGTATTTT

V: TRBV5-1
size: NA
J: TRBJ1-1
D: TRBD1
CDR3: CASSLRDRGNGMNTEAFF
DNA: TGCGCCAGCAGCTTGAGGGACAGGGGTAACGGAATGAACACTGAAGCTTTCTTT

V: TRBV5-1
size: NA
J: TRBJ2-7
D: TRBD1
CDR3: CASSEEGRGYYEQYF
DNA: TGCGCCAGCAGTGAAGAAGGCAGGGGGTACTACGAGCAGTACTTC

V: TRBV19
size: NA
J: TRBJ1-1
D: NA
CDR3: CASRAGEWTEAFF
DNA: TGTGCCAGTAGGGCGGGGGAGTGGACTGAAGCTTTCTTT

V: TRBV30
size: NA
J: TRBJ1-1
D: NA
CDR3: CAWTTGGVAFF
DNA: TGTGCCTGGACTACCGGGGGGGTGGCTTTCTTT

V: TRBV18
size: few
J: TRBJ2-3
D: NA
CDR3: CASSPRTAPGTDTQYF
DNA: TGTGCCAGCTCACCGAGGACAGCTCCAGGCACAGATACGCAGTATTTT

V: TRBV12-5
size: NA
J: TRBJ2-1
D: NA
CDR3: CASGLVRAATPGNEQFF
DNA: TGTGCTAGTGGTTTGGTACGTGCAGCAACACCGGGGAATGAGCAGTTCTTC

V: TRBV29-1
size: few
J: TRBJ1-2
D: TRBD1
CDR3: CSVDRARYGYTF
DNA: TGCAGCGTAGACAGGGCGCGGTATGGCTACACCTTC

V: TRBV2
size: NA
J: TRBJ2-1
D: NA
CDR3: CASSLFYNEQFF
DNA: TGTGCCAGCAGCCTCTTCTACAATGAGCAGTTCTTC

V: TRBV7-2
size: NA
J: TRBJ2-7
D: TRBD1
CDR3: CASSLRWTGAYEQYF
DNA: TGTGCCAGCAGCTTACGCTGGACAGGGGCCTACGAGCAGTACTTC

V: TRBV6-2/TRBV6-3
size: NA
J: TRBJ2-1
D: TRBD1
CDR3: CASSAGTVLNEQFF
DNA: TGTGCCAGCAGCGCCGGGACAGTGCTGAATGAGCAGTTCTTC

V: TRBV28
size: NA
J: TRBJ2-5
D: TRBD1
CDR3: CASKRDRREETQYF
DNA: TGTGCCAGCAAGAGGGACAGGCGAGAAGAGACCCAGTACTTC

V: TRBV5-1
size: NA
J: TRBJ1-1
D: NA
CDR3: CASSHVGRGSGTEAFF
DNA: TGCGCCAGCAGCCATGTTGGGAGGGGCTCAGGCACTGAAGCTTTCTTT

V: TRBV6-5
size: NA
J: TRBJ1-1
D: TRBD1
CDR3: CASSYSGQGGTEAFF
DNA: TGTGCCAGCAGTTACTCGGGCCAGGGGGGCACTGAAGCTTTCTTT

V: TRBV2
size: NA
J: TRBJ1-2
D: NA
CDR3: CASSVGRVTF
DNA: TGTGCCAGCAGTGTCGGGCGGGTGACCTTC

V: TRBV15
size: NA
J: TRBJ2-7
D: NA
CDR3: CATSRDHGRLEQYF
DNA: TGTGCCACCAGCAGAGATCACGGGAGACTGGAGCAGTACTTC

V: TRBV13
size: NA
J: TRBJ2-1
D: NA
CDR3: CASSWTAYNEQFF
DNA: TGTGCCAGCAGCTGGACAGCGTACAATGAGCAGTTCTTC